The 3 T cell receptor beta chains below were found in one sample sequenced in a study of early T cells in non-severe SARS-CoV-2 infection. TCRdb processed the 5' RACE reads anew with MiXCR; each CDR3 protein has one entry. Of some 52,000 distinct CDR3 sequences listed, over 7% are singletons. What was sequenced was whole blood. The source is an adult who was a healthcare worker with PCR-confirmed SARS-CoV-2 infection or an uninfected control (not recorded which).

This clonotype was seen at least ten times. This chain uses TRBV4-2 with TRBJ2-7, with 13 bases matching TRBD2. CDR1 and CDR2 from the germline V gene are LGHNA and YNFKEQ. The J segment lost 10 bases and the V segment lost 4 bases, leaving 4 bases of the junction unmatched. This CDR3 has 13 amino acids. CDR3 bases: TGTGCCAGCAGCCCTGGGACTAGCGGGGTACAGTACTTC. It is translated as CASSPGTSGVQYF.

V usage is TRBV7-2 and J usage is TRBJ2-7; 9 bases are shared with TRBD1. The CDR3 runs 13 residues. The junction had 10 bases not matched to a gene; V was cut back by 5 bases and J by 11 bases. Germline V gene lookup returns CDR1 SGHTA and CDR2 FQGNSA. CDR3 DNA sequence: TGTGCCAGCAGCCCGGGACAGGGCCCGGCAAAGTACTTC. It yields the protein CASSPGQGPAKYF.

At least ten counts were recorded for this clonotype. The chain uses TRBV11-3 and TRBJ2-5, with TRBD1 matching over 8 bases. The V gene's germline CDR1 is SGHNT and CDR2 YENEEA. The CDR3 extends over 17 amino acids. Losses at the gene ends were 1 base for V and 5 bases for J; bases not matched to a gene: 12. As DNA, the CDR3 is TGTGCCAGCAGCTTAGGGGTTTCGGCAGGGGGCTCGGAGACCCAGTACTTC. This codes for CASSLGVSAGGSETQYF. Combining the CDR3 with reference TRBV11-3 and TRBJ2-5 gives the whole variable domain EAGVVQSPRYKIIEKKQPVAFWCNPISGHNTLYWYLQNLGQGPELLIRYENEEAVDDSQLPKDRFSAERLKGVDSTLKIQPAELGDSAVYLCASSLGVSAGGSETQYFGPGTRLLVL.